This T cell receptor (beta chain) is drawn from a study of siplizumab effects on memory and regulatory T cells. Per-sample assaying covered around 10^5 TCR templates. Profiling relied on immunoSEQ multiplex PCR, and the TCRdb table lists in-frame clones only, not all of them. The data contain approximately 100,000 clones, roughly 94% of them singletons. Broader study findings: Suppression by proliferating Tregs derived from siplizumab cultures was not verified. Naive T cells seemed more diverse than memory cells; they also seemed major alloresponse contributors. In the presence of siplizumab, alloreactive sequences traceable to unstimulated CD4+ memory cells were significantly reduced.

Regarding this clone: Its target is not known.

This CDR3 has 13 residues. With V trimmed by 8 bases and J by 6 bases, 6 bases remained unmatched. From germline, CDR1 is MDHEN and CDR2 SYDVKM. The sequenced sample was Tregs sorted from blood. This sequence originates from a human donor in good health. The chain carries TRBV28 and TRBJ2-2, with TRBD1 matching over 7 bases. CDR3 region: CASLTGVPGELFF. CDR3 sequence (DNA): TGTGCCAGCCTCACAGGGGTCCCCGGGGAGCTGTTTTTT.